This T cell receptor (beta chain) was found in a study of neurological immune-mediated disorders. This clonotype was found many times. Unmatched junction bases numbered 7, after V lost 3 bases and J lost 4 bases. CDR1 is DFQATT and CDR2 is SNEGSKA in the germline V gene (reference sequence). This CDR3 is 14 amino acids long. 5'RACE with 10-nucleotide random UMIs produced the cDNA. TCRdb ran MiXCR on the 5' RACE reads and lists one entry per CDR3 protein. This table holds about 58,000 distinct CDR3 sequences, 3% to 4% found once. The gene calls are TRBV20-1 and TRBJ2-5; TRBD2 agrees at 8 bases. This receptor was identified in a woman aged 55-75 years with multiple sclerosis. The sequencing input was PBMCs. CDR3 DNA sequence: TGCAGTGCTAGGGGACTAGAGGGCAGAGAGACCCAGTACTTC. Its protein is CSARGLEGRETQYF.